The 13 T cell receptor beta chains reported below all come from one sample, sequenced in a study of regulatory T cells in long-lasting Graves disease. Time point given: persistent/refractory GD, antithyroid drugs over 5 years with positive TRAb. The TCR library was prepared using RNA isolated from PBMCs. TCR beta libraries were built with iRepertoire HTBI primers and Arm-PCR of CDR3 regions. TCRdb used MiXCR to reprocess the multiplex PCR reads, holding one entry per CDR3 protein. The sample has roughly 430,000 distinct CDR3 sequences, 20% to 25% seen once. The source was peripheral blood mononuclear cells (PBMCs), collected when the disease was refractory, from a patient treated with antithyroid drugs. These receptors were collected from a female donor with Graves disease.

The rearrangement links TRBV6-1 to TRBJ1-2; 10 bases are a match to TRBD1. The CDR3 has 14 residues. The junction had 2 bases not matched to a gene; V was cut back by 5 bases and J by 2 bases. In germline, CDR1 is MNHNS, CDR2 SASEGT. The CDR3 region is CASSKDRGNYGYTF. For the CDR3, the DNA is TGTGCCAGCAGTAAGGACAGGGGGAACTATGGCTACACCTTC.

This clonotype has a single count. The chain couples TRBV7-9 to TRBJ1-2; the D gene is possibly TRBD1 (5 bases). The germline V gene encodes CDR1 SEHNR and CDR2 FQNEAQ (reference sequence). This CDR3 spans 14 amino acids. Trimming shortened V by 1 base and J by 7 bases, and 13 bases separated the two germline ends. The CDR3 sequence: CASSLGRGEGGYTF. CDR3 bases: TGTGCCAGCAGCTTAGGACGGGGGGAAGGTGGCTACACCTTC.

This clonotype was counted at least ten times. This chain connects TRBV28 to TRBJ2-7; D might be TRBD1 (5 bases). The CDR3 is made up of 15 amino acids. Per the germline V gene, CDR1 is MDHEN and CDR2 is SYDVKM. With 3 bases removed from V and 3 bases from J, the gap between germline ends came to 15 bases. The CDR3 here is CASSLGRQGYYEQYF. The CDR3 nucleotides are TGTGCCAGCAGTTTGGGTAGGCAGGGCTACTACGAGCAGTACTTC.

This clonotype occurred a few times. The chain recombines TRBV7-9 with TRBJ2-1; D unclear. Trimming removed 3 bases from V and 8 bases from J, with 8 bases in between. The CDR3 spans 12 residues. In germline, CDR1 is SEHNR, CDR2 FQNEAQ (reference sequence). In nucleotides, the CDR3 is TGTGCCAGCAGCTTTCCAGCCCATGAGCAGTTCTTC. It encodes CASSFPAHEQFF.

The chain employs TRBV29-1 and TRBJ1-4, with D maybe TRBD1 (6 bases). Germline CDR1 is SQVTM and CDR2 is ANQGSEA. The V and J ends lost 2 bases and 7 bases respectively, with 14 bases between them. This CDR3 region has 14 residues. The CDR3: CSVEIGGGGEKLFF. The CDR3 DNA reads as TGCAGCGTTGAAATAGGCGGGGGCGGTGAAAAACTGTTTTTT.

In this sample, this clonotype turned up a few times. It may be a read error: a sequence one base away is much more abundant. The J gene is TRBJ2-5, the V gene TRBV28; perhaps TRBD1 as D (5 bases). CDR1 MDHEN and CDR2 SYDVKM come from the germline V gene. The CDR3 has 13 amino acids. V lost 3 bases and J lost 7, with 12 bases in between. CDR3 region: CASSLTITGTQYF. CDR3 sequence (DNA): TGTGCCAGCAGTTTGACCATAACAGGGACCCAGTACTTC.

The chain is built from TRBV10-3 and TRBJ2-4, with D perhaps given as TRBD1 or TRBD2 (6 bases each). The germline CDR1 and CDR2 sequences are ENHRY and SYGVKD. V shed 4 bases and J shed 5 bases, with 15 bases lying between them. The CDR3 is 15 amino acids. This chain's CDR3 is CAISGGKGTQNIQYF. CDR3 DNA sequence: TGTGCCATCAGTGGCGGGAAGGGGACACAAAACATTCAGTACTTC.

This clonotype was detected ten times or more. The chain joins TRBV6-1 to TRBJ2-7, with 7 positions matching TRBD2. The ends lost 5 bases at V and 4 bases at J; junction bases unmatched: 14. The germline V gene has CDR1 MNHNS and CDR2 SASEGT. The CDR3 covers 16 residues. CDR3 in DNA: TGTGCCAGCAGTACAGAAAGGGTAGCGGGTAGGTACGAGCAGTACTTC. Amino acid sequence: CASSTERVAGRYEQYF.

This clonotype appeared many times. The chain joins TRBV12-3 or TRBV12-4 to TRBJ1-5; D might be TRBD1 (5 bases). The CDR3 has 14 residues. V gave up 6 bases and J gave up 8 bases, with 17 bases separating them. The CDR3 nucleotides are TGTGCCAGCAGCCGCCGGGGCGGGGAGGAGCCCCAGCATTTT. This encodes CASSRRGGEEPQHF.

CDR3 sequence (DNA): TGTGCCACCAGTGATTCCGGGACAGGGCATTACAATGAGCAGTTCTTC. It yields the protein CATSDSGTGHYNEQFF. The gene calls are TRBV24-1 and TRBJ2-1; 9 bases are a match to TRBD1. V lost 2 bases to trimming and J lost 4 bases; unmatched junction nucleotides: 5. Germline V gives CDR1 KGHDR, CDR2 SFDVKD. CDR3 length equals 16 residues.

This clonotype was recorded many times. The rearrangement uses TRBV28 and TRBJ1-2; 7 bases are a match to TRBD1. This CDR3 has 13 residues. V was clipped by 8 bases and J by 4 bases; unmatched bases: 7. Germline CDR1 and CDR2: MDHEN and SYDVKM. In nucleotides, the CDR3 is TGTGCCAGCTGCCTTGACAGGGTCTATGGCTACACCTTC. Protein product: CASCLDRVYGYTF.

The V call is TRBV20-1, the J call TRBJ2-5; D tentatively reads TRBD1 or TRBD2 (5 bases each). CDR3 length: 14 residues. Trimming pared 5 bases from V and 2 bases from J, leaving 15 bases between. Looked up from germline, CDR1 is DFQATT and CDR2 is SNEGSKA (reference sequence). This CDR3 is CSAGDPGHQETQYF. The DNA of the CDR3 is TGCAGTGCTGGGGACCCGGGTCATCAAGAGACCCAGTACTTC.

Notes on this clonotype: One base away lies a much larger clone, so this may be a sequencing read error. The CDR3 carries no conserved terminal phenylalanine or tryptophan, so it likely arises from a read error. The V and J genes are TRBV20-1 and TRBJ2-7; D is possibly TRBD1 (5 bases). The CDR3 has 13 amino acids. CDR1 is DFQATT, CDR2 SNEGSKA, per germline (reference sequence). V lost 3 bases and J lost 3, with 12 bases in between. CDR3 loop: CSARVRASYEQYL. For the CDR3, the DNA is TGCAGTGCTAGGGTCAGGGCTAGCTACGAGCAGTACCTC.